This T cell receptor beta chain was recovered during a study of synovial regulatory T cells in juvenile arthritis. Study findings and constraints: Blood Treg cells that were inflammation-associated showed lower TCR diversity than other blood Treg cells.

Germline values: CDR1 SGHTA, CDR2 FQGNSA. The CDR3 has 14 amino acids. No coding sequence is recorded. As regards this clone: Antigen unknown.

The table came from immunoSEQ multiplex PCR; TCRdb's copy has only in-frame clones and leaves some out. The sample has about 10,000 clones; the top ten hold 1% to 1.3%. This chain links TRBV7-2 with TRBJ1-1. The specimen was Treg cells from blood. This sample's subset: remaining (HLA-DR-negative) circulating blood Treg cells. The sequence was collected from a donor between 2 and 29 years old with juvenile idiopathic arthritis. The CDR3 loop reads CASSTMFLRTEAFF.